The source of this T cell receptor beta chain is a study of blood T cell repertoires in COVID-19. Study background: COVID-19 samples collected from the United States, Italy and Spain covered acute and convalescent phases.

The CDR3 is 15 residues long. V lost 0 bases and J 4 bases, leaving 11 bases between the germline ends. Per the germline V gene, CDR1 is SGHNT and CDR2 is YENEEA. Using immunoSEQ multiplex PCR, the repertoire was profiled, and TCRdb retains in-frame clones only, with some absent. The sample carries roughly 73,000 clones, roughly 79% recorded once. The J gene is TRBJ2-3, the V gene TRBV11-3; tentative D call: TRBD2 (6 bases). The sequenced sample was peripheral blood. The TCR was taken from a man aged 65 to 85 with acute or convalescent COVID-19. CDR3 protein: CASSLDGGLADTQYF. CDR3 bases: TGTGCCAGCAGCTTAGATGGGGGACTGGCAGATACGCAGTATTTT.